This T cell receptor (beta chain) was found in a study of cytomegalovirus exposure and HLA in healthy donors. Concerning this clone: The target antigen is unknown.

Study observations and caveats: TRBV6-2, TRBV6-3 and some other V segments were excluded as indistinguishable. A later analysis appeared to link common viral pathogens to several of the most significant clusters.

The PCR made use of 60 Vbeta and 13 Jbeta primers. TCRdb's table, derived via immunoSEQ multiplex PCR, lists solely in-frame clones and lacks some. The sample includes 100,000 or so clones, 70% to 75% seen only once; the top ten take 1.3%. CDR1 and CDR2 (germline): MRHNA, SNTAGT. V shed 4 bases and J 6 bases; nucleotides not matched to a gene: 8. The CDR3 totals 15 residues. This TCR was recovered from a man in his forties in good health and CMV-seronegative. Sequences were obtained from PBMCs. V is TRBV6-4 and J is TRBJ2-1; 8 nucleotides match TRBD1. Here the CDR3 reads CASSVVAGGSNEQFF. The CDR3, as DNA: TGTGCCAGCAGTGTAGTGGCAGGGGGCTCCAATGAGCAGTTCTTC.